Detailed here is one T cell receptor beta chain. Its antigen target is currently unknown. No base quality information exists; no much larger clone differs at one position. The sample belongs to a study of blood T cells in healthy people across ages (dated by TCRdb to about 2015). Concerning the study at large: In model experiments, roughly one uniquely barcoded TCR beta cDNA molecule per two T cells was captured by template switching. The donors were split into four age groups: young (average around 15 years), middle-aged (about 40), aged (more than 55) and long-lived (approximately 80). To avoid experimental bias, donors of different ages were spread randomly across the sequencing lanes. Two additional independent replicas of 1 million unique cDNA reads from the same blood draw were analyzed for two donors (one aged 18 to 29 and one aged 80 or older). Using deep sequencing normalized with unique cDNA molecular identifiers, the study measured how TCR beta repertoire diversity changes with age.

Broad study findings and their caveats: Observed TCR beta diversity per million T cells fell roughly linearly with age, and a significant reduction was already apparent by age around 40. Bulk unsorted PBMC profiling prevented conclusive comparison of naive and antigen-experienced compartments. The long-lived group showed more naive CD4+ T cells, fewer expanded clones and increased TCR diversity than the aged group, suggesting age selection. Donor CMV infection status was unknown, potentially confounding age-related changes in expanded clonotypes. A strong correlation was found between observed TCR beta diversity and the percentage of naive T cells measured by flow cytometry. Estimates of total diversity based on one million sequenced T cells were considered lower bounds and underestimates.

Library generation was performed with 5' RACE. The sequencer listed for this sample is Illumina HiSeq 2500. A second PCR of about 7 to 12 cycles was run with a J-beta primer mix and a sample-barcoded 5' primer. A unique molecular identifier was introduced onto each TCR beta cDNA molecule by a template-switch 5' adaptor carrying 12 random nucleotides. At least 2.5 million CDR3-containing paired-end reads were obtained from each sample. First-strand cDNA was synthesized from all RNA with the Mint cDNA synthesis kit, primed by a TRBC-specific oligonucleotide. Following uracil-DNA glycosylase treatment, a first 18-cycle PCR with universal primers M1SS and BC2_uni_R was performed on all cDNA. As for the original processing: Each sample was normalized by randomly selecting 1 million high-quality reads, each carrying a distinct molecular identifier. Instead of being binned into consensus sequences, reads that shared molecular identifiers were thrown out. CDR3 identification, clonotype clustering and error correction used MiTCR with a Q25 quality threshold and the strictest error-elimination algorithm. A nonparametric unseen species model with Euler transformation was used to estimate lower-bound total TCR beta diversity. TCRdb reworked the public reads: Q25 trimming with fastp, MiXCR clone assembly, productive beta chains retained. Every entry covers one CDR3 protein and lists the most common genes and DNA from its rows. The V and J calls here are based on TCRdb, not the publication. The sample profile shows roughly 680,000 distinct CDR3 sequences; more than 20% of them were found once. The leading ten clones occupy roughly 3.6% of the sample.

V is clipped by 1 base and J by 2 bases, and the sequence between their germline boundaries is 14 bases long. CDR1 and CDR2, per the germline V gene, are LGHNA and YSLEER. The cysteine opens and the phenylalanine closes a CDR3 of 16 amino acids. Only the CDR3 region is kept as DNA, spanning 48 bases read in frame from base 1. Systemically healthy Caucasian individuals from Russia, some 36 in total and aged roughly 6 to 90 years, were included as donors. Each donor gave 8 to 10 milliliters of peripheral blood, collected into EDTA-treated Vacutainer tubes. Ficoll-Paque density-gradient centrifugation was used to isolate PBMCs, with at least 7 million obtained per sample. Trizol reagent was used to extract total RNA from the PBMCs, yielding at least 5.5 micrograms per sample. For every donor, flow cytometry on a PBMC aliquot measured the percentage of naive CD45RAhigh/CD27high T cells.

Sequences were obtained from blood. This clonotype was obtained from a man between 65 and 80 years old in good health. The chain joins TRBV4-3 to TRBJ2-5; TRBD2 could be the D gene, as 5 bases match. The nucleotides read TGCGCCAGCAGCCAAGGATGGCTAGCAGAACAAGAGACCCAGTACTTC. This translates into CASSQGWLAEQETQYF.